This T cell receptor beta chain was retrieved from a study of blood T cells in healthy people across ages. Study-level information: T cells yielded about one barcoded beta molecule per two cells through template switching. Study-wide findings and caveats: Naive CD4+ cells and diversity were both higher in long-lived donors than in aged donors.

The second PCR ran about 6 to 12 cycles with a sample-barcoded 5' primer and J-beta primers. No fewer than 2.5 million CDR3-containing paired-end reads came from each sample. MiXCR, run by TCRdb on the 5' RACE reads, gives a single entry per CDR3 protein. The sample has 550,000 to 750,000 distinct CDR3 sequences; approximately 21% are singletons. Staff drew 9 to 10 milliliters of peripheral blood from each donor. This clonotype was counted ten times or more. The antigen remains unidentified. This TCR came from an older man in good health. The source material was blood.

CDR3 sequence reads: CASRGPFRSSGANVLTF. CDR3 sequence (DNA): TGTGCCAGCAGGGGGCCTTTCCGCAGCTCTGGGGCCAACGTCCTGACTTTC. The chain couples TRBV7-9 to TRBJ2-6, with D perhaps TRBD1 (5 bases). The CDR3 has 17 amino acids. Trimming removed 6 bases from V and 0 bases from J, with 15 bases in between. CDR1 and CDR2 (germline): SEHNR, FQNEAQ (reference sequence).